This TCR beta chain appears in the sequencing data of a study of T cells after yellow fever vaccination (dated by TCRdb to the late 2010s). Regarding the complete study: The SMART-Seq v4 Ultra Low Input RNA kit was used to prepare libraries from fractions with low cell numbers. To follow T-cell clones before and after both primary and booster YFV17D yellow fever vaccination, bulk TCR alpha and beta repertoires underwent longitudinal sequencing. Two healthy male donors, one aged 18 to 29 and one aged 30 to 39 years, were included in the cohort. Blood was drawn at multiple timepoints before and after primary and secondary immunization, with bulk PBMC replicates and cell subsets isolated. The study at large found these results: The secondary T-cell response was weaker than the primary response but faster, peaking on day 5 instead of day 15. Most clones expanded after primary vaccination (approximately 96% of CD4 and 88% of CD8) were re-detected after the booster, suggesting that broad memory maintenance occurred. Because only two donors were included in the study, the extent to which the findings can be generalized is limited. Computational filtering was needed because FACS-sorted repertoires could contain abundant contaminating clonotypes from the bulk population. A small fraction of clonotypes appeared in both the CD4 and CD8 compartments, likely as a result of convergent recombination.

This sample was sequenced with an Illumina NovaSeq 6000. TCR cDNA was made using 5'RACE template switching, a step that added a universal primer site and unique molecular identifiers. cDNA synthesis was primed from both the TCR alpha and TCR beta constant segments. Library amplification involved two PCR steps, and the second step added sample barcodes and sequencing adapters. Sequencing of libraries was done on Illumina HiSeq 2500 (2x100 bp) or NovaSeq (2x150 bp). The study's own analysis went as follows. Demultiplexing of reads and collapsing into UMI consensus sequences were performed with MIGEC, and V(D)J alignment was carried out with MiXCR. Using edgeR on replicate PBMC samples, clonotypes were called vaccine-responding if FDR was below 0.01 and the log2 fold change was above 5 up to day 15. CD4 or CD8 identity was assigned to each bulk clonotype according to whether the clonotype was present at higher abundance in the sequenced CD4 repertoire or the sequenced CD8 repertoire. TCRdb cleaned the public reads at Q25 with fastp, built clones with MiXCR and kept in-frame beta chains. Here each entry gathers all rows of one CDR3 protein and keeps the most common genes and DNA. Here the V and J calls rest on TCRdb's processing, not on the authors' analysis. This sample is represented by just over 300,000 distinct CDR3 sequences; more than 3% of them were singletons. Clones ranked in the top ten supply less than 25% of the sample.

In the paper's terms, the treatment or condition label means: live attenuated yellow fever vaccine strain. At each blood-draw timepoint, two biological replicates of bulk PBMCs were obtained. A standard Ficoll-Paque protocol was used to isolate PBMCs from peripheral blood. TriZol was used to extract RNA from bulk PBMCs, from CD4 and CD8 fractions, and from dextramer-positive and dextramer-negative fractions. There are many counts of this clonotype. Its target antigen remains unknown. No base-level quality is on record; no much larger clone is a single base apart. V is shortened by 0 bases, J by 5 bases, and the region joining them spans 9 bases. The CDR3 sequence holds 13 residues, the cysteine and phenylalanine included. The sequence is cut down to CDR3 DNA, 39 bases in frame from base 1. For CDR1 and CDR2, the germline V gene lists SGHRS and YFSETQ.

The sequencing here drew on PBMCs, taken on the day of the yellow fever booster vaccination. This receptor was taken from a man younger than 30 who received the YFV17D yellow fever vaccine. The chain links TRBV5-1 with TRBJ2-7; no D gene can be assigned with confidence. The DNA is TGCGCCAGCAGCTTGGCCTCGGCAGACGAGCAGTACTTC. Translated, this gives CASSLASADEQYF. The reference TRBV5-1 and TRBJ2-7 proteins fill in what lies around the CDR3, so the full variable domain reads KAGVTQTPRYLIKTRGQQVTLSCSPISGHRSVSWYQQTPGQGLQFLFEYFSETQRNKGNFPGRFSGRQFSNSRSEMNVSTLELGDSALYLCASSLASADEQYFGPGTRLTVT.